The rows below give T cell receptor beta chains drawn from one sample of a study of T-cell reconstitution after alpha-beta-depleted transplantation in children. Via MiXCR, TCRdb re-called the PCR reads, giving one row per CDR3 protein. In the table there are nearly 400,000 distinct CDR3 sequences, roughly 22% of which are singletons. This specimen was PBMCs from the stem cell graft donor, taken from the stem cell graft. The receptors were gathered from a human donor who donated a stem cell graft to a child with acute myeloid leukemia. The CDR3 runs from the conserved cysteine through the conserved F or W. Each record gives: clone size, J gene, V gene, D gene, CDR3 DNA, CDR3 protein. The D gene is left open where the match is weak. Size is stated for part of the rows, as once, few or many counts, or as a class when the clone is expanded.

clone_size: NA
j_call: TRBJ2-7
v_call: TRBV7-2
d_call: TRBD1
cdr3_nt: TGTGCCAGCAGCTTAGCCGGGACAGCTCCCTACGAGCAGTACTTC
cdr3_aa: CASSLAGTAPYEQYF

clone_size: NA
j_call: TRBJ2-1
v_call: TRBV12-3/TRBV12-4
d_call: NA
cdr3_nt: TGTGCCAGCAGTTATTTACCTAGCGCGAGCTACAATGAGCAGTTCTTC
cdr3_aa: CASSYLPSASYNEQFF

clone_size: NA
j_call: TRBJ2-6
v_call: TRBV7-9
d_call: NA
cdr3_nt: TGTGCCAGCAGCTCTGCTAGGTCTGGGGCCAACGTCCTGACTTTC
cdr3_aa: CASSSARSGANVLTF

clone_size: few
j_call: TRBJ1-2
v_call: TRBV20-1
d_call: TRBD1
cdr3_nt: TGCAGTGCCAAGACAGGGGCCGCTAACTATGGCTACACCTTC
cdr3_aa: CSAKTGAANYGYTF

clone_size: NA
j_call: TRBJ1-1
v_call: TRBV5-1
d_call: TRBD1
cdr3_nt: TGCGCCAGCAGCTTGGGACAGGGAGAAGCTTTCTTT
cdr3_aa: CASSLGQGEAFF

clone_size: NA
j_call: TRBJ2-7
v_call: TRBV20-1
d_call: TRBD2
cdr3_nt: TGCAGTGCTAGAGGGACTAGCGGGAGAGAATACGAGCAGTACTTC
cdr3_aa: CSARGTSGREYEQYF

clone_size: many
j_call: TRBJ2-3
v_call: TRBV6-5
d_call: TRBD1
cdr3_nt: TGTGCCAGCAGTTACTCGTCGACAGGGGGAGATACGCAGTATTTT
cdr3_aa: CASSYSSTGGDTQYF

clone_size: many
j_call: TRBJ2-3
v_call: TRBV29-1
d_call: TRBD1
cdr3_nt: TGCAGCGTGGGACCGACAGGGGGCGGCACAGATACGCAGTATTTT
cdr3_aa: CSVGPTGGGTDTQYF

clone_size: NA
j_call: TRBJ2-1
v_call: TRBV20-1
d_call: NA
cdr3_nt: TGCAGTGTCCCCCGGGGGACACCCCCCTACAATGAGCAGTTCTTC
cdr3_aa: CSVPRGTPPYNEQFF

clone_size: few
j_call: TRBJ2-1
v_call: TRBV7-6
d_call: NA
cdr3_nt: TGTGCCAGCAGCCCGCAGGGGTATACGTACAATGAGCAGTTCTTC
cdr3_aa: CASSPQGYTYNEQFF

clone_size: few
j_call: TRBJ1-1
v_call: TRBV10-3
d_call: TRBD1
cdr3_nt: TGTGCCATCAAGGGCGAGCAGGGGGGGACTGAAGCTTTCTTT
cdr3_aa: CAIKGEQGGTEAFF

clone_size: NA
j_call: TRBJ2-7
v_call: TRBV7-6
d_call: TRBD1
cdr3_nt: TGTGCCAGCGCGGGGGACAGGGGGTACGAGCAGTACTTC
cdr3_aa: CASAGDRGYEQYF

clone_size: NA
j_call: TRBJ2-1
v_call: TRBV7-8
d_call: NA
cdr3_nt: TGTGCCAGCACGGGCGGGGCGTACAATGAGCAGTTCTTC
cdr3_aa: CASTGGAYNEQFF

clone_size: once
j_call: TRBJ2-3
v_call: TRBV10-3
d_call: NA
cdr3_nt: TGTGCCATCAGTGAGTTACCTAGCAGGGGAGGGCCAGATACGCAGTATTTT
cdr3_aa: CAISELPSRGGPDTQYF

clone_size: few
j_call: TRBJ1-1
v_call: TRBV12-3/TRBV12-4
d_call: NA
cdr3_nt: TGTGCCAGCCATCAAGGGGGGTTTGAAGCTTTCTTT
cdr3_aa: CASHQGGFEAFF

clone_size: many
j_call: TRBJ2-1
v_call: TRBV12-3/TRBV12-4
d_call: TRBD1
cdr3_nt: TGTGCCAGCAGTGATGACAGGGGTTACAATGAGCAGTTCTTC
cdr3_aa: CASSDDRGYNEQFF

clone_size: few
j_call: TRBJ2-3
v_call: TRBV7-2
d_call: NA
cdr3_nt: TGTGCCAGCAGCACAAGACCCGAGTATACGCAGTATTTT
cdr3_aa: CASSTRPEYTQYF

clone_size: NA
j_call: TRBJ1-1
v_call: TRBV3-1
d_call: NA
cdr3_nt: TGTGCCAGCAGCCAAGGCATGCCCGGACAGACAGTGAACACTGAAGCTTTCTTT
cdr3_aa: CASSQGMPGQTVNTEAFF

clone_size: few
j_call: TRBJ2-3
v_call: TRBV20-1
d_call: TRBD2
cdr3_nt: TGCAGTGCTCCTAGCGGGAGGGAGGGCACAGATACGCAGTATTTT
cdr3_aa: CSAPSGREGTDTQYF

clone_size: NA
j_call: TRBJ2-7
v_call: TRBV27
d_call: NA
cdr3_nt: TGTGCCAGCAGTCGGACGGAATCTTACGAGCAGTACTTC
cdr3_aa: CASSRTESYEQYF

clone_size: many
j_call: TRBJ2-3
v_call: TRBV11-2
d_call: NA
cdr3_nt: TGTGCCAGCAGCTTCCGGACGGGCTATAGCACAGATACGCAGTATTTT
cdr3_aa: CASSFRTGYSTDTQYF

clone_size: many
j_call: TRBJ2-2
v_call: TRBV12-3/TRBV12-4
d_call: NA
cdr3_nt: TGTGCCAGCAGTTTTTCCGGGGAGCTGTTTTTT
cdr3_aa: CASSFSGELFF

clone_size: NA
j_call: TRBJ1-3
v_call: TRBV24-1
d_call: NA
cdr3_nt: TGTGCCACCAGTGATTTAGGCCGGAGCTCTGGAAACACCATATATTTT
cdr3_aa: CATSDLGRSSGNTIYF

clone_size: many
j_call: TRBJ2-7
v_call: TRBV12-3/TRBV12-4
d_call: TRBD2
cdr3_nt: TGTGCCAGCAGTTTGGGCCTAGCGGGAGTGGACGAGCAGTACTTC
cdr3_aa: CASSLGLAGVDEQYF

clone_size: few
j_call: TRBJ2-5
v_call: TRBV4-3
d_call: NA
cdr3_nt: TGCGCCAGCAGCCAACCCAAAAGACCCGAGAAGACCCAGTACTTC
cdr3_aa: CASSQPKRPEKTQYF

clone_size: many
j_call: TRBJ1-1
v_call: TRBV6-5
d_call: NA
cdr3_nt: TGTGCCAGCAGCTTACATGGCCGTGAAGCTTTCTTT
cdr3_aa: CASSLHGREAFF

clone_size: many
j_call: TRBJ2-1
v_call: TRBV12-3/TRBV12-4
d_call: NA
cdr3_nt: TGTGCCAGCAGCGCAGGGTCAAGCTCCTACAATGAGCAGTTCTTC
cdr3_aa: CASSAGSSSYNEQFF

clone_size: many
j_call: TRBJ2-1
v_call: TRBV20-1
d_call: TRBD1
cdr3_nt: TGCAGTGCTAGAGAAAGTTTGGACAGGTACAATGAGCAGTTCTTC
cdr3_aa: CSARESLDRYNEQFF

clone_size: NA
j_call: TRBJ2-1
v_call: TRBV27
d_call: NA
cdr3_nt: TGTGCCAGCAGTCATAGAACAGTGAGCTCCTACAATGAGCAGTTCTTC
cdr3_aa: CASSHRTVSSYNEQFF

clone_size: NA
j_call: TRBJ2-5
v_call: TRBV15
d_call: TRBD2
cdr3_nt: TGTGCCACCAGTTGGACTAGCGGAATGCAAGAGACCCAGTACTTC
cdr3_aa: CATSWTSGMQETQYF

clone_size: few
j_call: TRBJ2-7
v_call: TRBV12-3/TRBV12-4
d_call: TRBD1
cdr3_nt: TGTGCCAGCAGTTTAAGACAGGGGGCGCGGAACGAGCAGTACTTC
cdr3_aa: CASSLRQGARNEQYF

clone_size: NA
j_call: TRBJ2-7
v_call: TRBV15
d_call: TRBD2
cdr3_nt: TGTGCCACCAGCAGGCCCCCTGGGATAGCGGGAGCATACGAGCAGTACTTC
cdr3_aa: CATSRPPGIAGAYEQYF

clone_size: few
j_call: TRBJ2-7
v_call: TRBV12-3/TRBV12-4
d_call: TRBD2
cdr3_nt: TGTGCCAGCAGCCTAGCGGGACTCAGGTACGAGCAGTACTTC
cdr3_aa: CASSLAGLRYEQYF

clone_size: few
j_call: TRBJ2-7
v_call: TRBV6-5
d_call: NA
cdr3_nt: TGTGCCAGCACCGGGGGCCAATACGAGCAGTACTTC
cdr3_aa: CASTGGQYEQYF

clone_size: NA
j_call: TRBJ1-1
v_call: TRBV12-3/TRBV12-4
d_call: TRBD1
cdr3_nt: TGTGCCAGCAGCAACAGGGGCAAGGTGAACACTGAAGCTTTCTTT
cdr3_aa: CASSNRGKVNTEAFF

clone_size: NA
j_call: TRBJ2-1
v_call: TRBV12-3/TRBV12-4
d_call: NA
cdr3_nt: TGTGCCAGCAGCCTTAGGGGGAGGGCCTCTTTGGATGAGCAGTTCTTC
cdr3_aa: CASSLRGRASLDEQFF

clone_size: NA
j_call: TRBJ2-5
v_call: TRBV29-1
d_call: NA
cdr3_nt: TGCAGCGTTCGCGGGACGGAGACCCAGTACTTC
cdr3_aa: CSVRGTETQYF

clone_size: NA
j_call: TRBJ2-7
v_call: TRBV2
d_call: NA
cdr3_nt: TGTGCCAGAGCCCGGGGCCGGGACGGCTACGAGCAGTACTTC
cdr3_aa: CARARGRDGYEQYF

clone_size: few
j_call: TRBJ2-7
v_call: TRBV12-3/TRBV12-4
d_call: TRBD2
cdr3_nt: TGTGCCAGCAGTCCACAAGCGGGAGGGAACGAGCAGTACTTC
cdr3_aa: CASSPQAGGNEQYF

clone_size: many
j_call: TRBJ1-5
v_call: TRBV20-1
d_call: NA
cdr3_nt: TGCAGTGCTAGACCTCACCCTGTCAGAGGCAATCAGCCCCAGCATTTT
cdr3_aa: CSARPHPVRGNQPQHF

clone_size: many
j_call: TRBJ2-1
v_call: TRBV29-1
d_call: TRBD2
cdr3_nt: TGCAGCGCCGGGGGGGACAATGAGCAGTTCTTC
cdr3_aa: CSAGGDNEQFF

clone_size: many
j_call: TRBJ2-3
v_call: TRBV9
d_call: NA
cdr3_nt: TGTGCCAGCAGCGTTGGAAACCGAAACACAGATACGCAGTATTTT
cdr3_aa: CASSVGNRNTDTQYF

clone_size: NA
j_call: TRBJ2-6
v_call: TRBV5-1
d_call: NA
cdr3_nt: TGCGCCAGCAGCTGGACAACAGCCTCTGGGGCCAACGTCCTGACTTTC
cdr3_aa: CASSWTTASGANVLTF

clone_size: few
j_call: TRBJ1-1
v_call: TRBV29-1
d_call: NA
cdr3_nt: TGCAGCGTTCTCTACAGGGCTGGGGGCACTGAAGCTTTCTTT
cdr3_aa: CSVLYRAGGTEAFF